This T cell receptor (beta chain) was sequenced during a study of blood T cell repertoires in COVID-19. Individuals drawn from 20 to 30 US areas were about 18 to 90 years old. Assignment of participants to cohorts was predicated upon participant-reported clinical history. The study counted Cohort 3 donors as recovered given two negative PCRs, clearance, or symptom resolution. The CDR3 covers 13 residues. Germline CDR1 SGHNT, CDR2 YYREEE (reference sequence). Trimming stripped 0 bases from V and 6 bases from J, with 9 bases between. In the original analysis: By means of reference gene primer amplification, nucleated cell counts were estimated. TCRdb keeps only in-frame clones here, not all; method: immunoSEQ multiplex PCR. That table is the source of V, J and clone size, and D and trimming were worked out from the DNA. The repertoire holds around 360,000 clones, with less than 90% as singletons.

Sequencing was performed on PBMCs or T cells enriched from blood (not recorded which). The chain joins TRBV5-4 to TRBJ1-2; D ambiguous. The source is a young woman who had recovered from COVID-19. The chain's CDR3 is CASSLGRRDGYTF. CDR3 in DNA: TGTGCCAGCAGCTTGGGCAGGAGGGATGGCTACACCTTC.